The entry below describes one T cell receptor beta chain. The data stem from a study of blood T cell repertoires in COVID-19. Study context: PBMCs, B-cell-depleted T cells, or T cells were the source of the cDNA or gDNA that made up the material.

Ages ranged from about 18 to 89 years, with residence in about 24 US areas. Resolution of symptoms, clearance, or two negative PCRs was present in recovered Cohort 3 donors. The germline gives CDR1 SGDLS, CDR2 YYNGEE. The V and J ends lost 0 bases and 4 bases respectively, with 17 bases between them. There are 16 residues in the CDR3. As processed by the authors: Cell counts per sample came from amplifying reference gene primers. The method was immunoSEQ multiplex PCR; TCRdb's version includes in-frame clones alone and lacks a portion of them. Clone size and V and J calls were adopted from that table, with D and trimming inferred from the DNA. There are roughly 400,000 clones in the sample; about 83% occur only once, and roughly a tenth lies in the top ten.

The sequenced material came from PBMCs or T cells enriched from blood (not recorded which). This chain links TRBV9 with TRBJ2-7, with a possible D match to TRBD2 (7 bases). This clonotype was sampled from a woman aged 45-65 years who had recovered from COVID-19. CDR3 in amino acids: CASSVARGASLYEQYF. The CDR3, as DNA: TGTGCCAGCAGCGTAGCTCGGGGGGCGAGCTTATACGAGCAGTACTTC.